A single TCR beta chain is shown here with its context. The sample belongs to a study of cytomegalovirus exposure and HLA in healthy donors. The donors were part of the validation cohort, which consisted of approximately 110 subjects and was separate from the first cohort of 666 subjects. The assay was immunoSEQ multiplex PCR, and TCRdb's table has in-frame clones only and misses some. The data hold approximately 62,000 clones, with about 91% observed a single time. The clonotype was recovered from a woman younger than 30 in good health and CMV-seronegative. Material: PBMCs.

The CDR3 region is CASSPSGRTYEQYF. The CDR3 DNA reads TGTGCCAGCAGCCCGAGTGGGAGGACCTACGAGCAGTACTTC. The chain is built from TRBV13 and TRBJ2-7, with D possibly matching TRBD2 (6 bases). CDR3 length: 14 residues. The V end was cut by 5 bases, the J end by 2 bases, with 13 bases between. Germline values: CDR1 PRHDT, CDR2 FYEKMQ (reference sequence). The whole variable domain, filled in from reference TRBV13 and TRBJ2-7, reads AAGVIQSPRHLIKEKRETATLKCYPIPRHDTVYWYQQGPGQDPQFLISFYEKMQSDKGSIPDRFSAQQFSDYHSELNMSSLELGDSALYFCASSPSGRTYEQYFGPGTRLTVT.